The 29 T cell receptor beta chains below come from one sample, sequenced in a study of a mutant IDH1 vaccine in newly diagnosed glioma (dated by TCRdb to 2020 to 2023). The antigens for these receptors are not known. Preparation of the library involved the immunoSEQ multiplex PCR assay. TCRdb's version of the immuneACCESS table is confined to in-frame rearrangements and falls short of the full clone set. An unresolved V gene accounts for under half of the shortfall where checked; the remainder is of unknown origin. The sample table lists about 56,000 clones, over 70% of them with a count of one. The ten largest account for roughly 5% of the sample. The time point tag for this specimen amounts to: week 47, end of study. A 20-mer mutant IDH1 peptide at 300 micrograms in Montanide made up each vaccine dose, which was injected subcutaneously together with topical imiquimod. The sample was PBMCs, taken from a glioma patient whose treatment included an IDH1 peptide vaccine. The receptors originated from a man in his fifties with glioma.

The CDR3 nucleotides are TGTGCCAGCAGCTCCCTCACAGATACGCAGTATTTT. This encodes CASSSLTDTQYF. The chain links TRBV4-2 to TRBJ2-3; D unresolved. Trimming left V 5 bases short and J 2 bases short, with 5 bases between. The CDR3 has 12 residues. Germline V CDR1 and CDR2: LGHNA, YNFKEQ.

This chain joins TRBV7-9 and TRBJ1-1; no firm D call. The CDR3 runs 15 residues. Between the trimmed V and J ends, which lost 1 base and 3 bases, there was a span of 12 bases. Germline-derived CDR1 and CDR2 are SEHNR and FQNEAQ (reference sequence). The CDR3 loop reads CASSLGGRAHTEAFF. The DNA for the CDR3 is TGTGCCAGCAGCTTAGGGGGAAGGGCCCACACTGAAGCTTTCTTT.

This clone was counted between two and nine times. CDR3 DNA: TGTGCCAGCAGCCAAGGGCTAGCGGGGTGGCATGAGCAGTTCTTC. Its translation is CASSQGLAGWHEQFF. The genes are TRBV4-2 and TRBJ2-1, with 9 positions matching TRBD2. CDR3 length equals 15 residues. Germline V gene data show CDR1 as LGHNA and CDR2 as YNFKEQ. J lost 8 bases, V lost 1 base, and 6 bases had no gene match.

The V gene is TRBV4-2, the J gene TRBJ1-3; D is ambiguous. Looked up from germline, CDR1 is LGHNA and CDR2 is YNFKEQ. CDR3 length: 16 residues. The germline V and J ends were trimmed by 1 base and 0 bases, with 10 bases remaining between them. DNA for the CDR3: TGTGCCAGCAGCCAAGGGGTGAAAAGCTCTGGAAACACCATATATTTT. Translating it yields CASSQGVKSSGNTIYF.

The rearrangement joins TRBV4-1 to TRBJ1-5, with 8 bases fitting TRBD1. CDR3 length: 17 residues. The V and J ends lost 4 bases and 0 bases, in that order; junction bases with no gene match: 8. Germline loops: CDR1 MGHRA, CDR2 YSYEKL. CDR3: CASSLRDRPYSNQPQHF. CDR3 nucleotide sequence: TGCGCCAGCAGCCTCCGGGACAGGCCGTATAGCAATCAGCCCCAGCATTTT.

This clone was recorded at least ten times. This chain's CDR3 is CASSFEGASTDTQYF. DNA for the CDR3: TGCGCCAGCAGCTTCGAGGGGGCTAGCACAGATACGCAGTATTTT. The chain uses TRBV5-1 and TRBJ2-3; 7 nucleotides align to TRBD1. The germline CDR1 and CDR2 sequences are SGHRS and YFSETQ. V dropped 2 bases and J dropped 0; count of bases not matched to a gene: 3. This CDR3 spans 15 amino acids.

This clone showed up just once. The rearrangement links TRBV19 to TRBJ2-3, with TRBD1 as a possible D gene (6 bases). The V gene's germline CDR1 is LNHDA and CDR2 SQIVND (reference sequence). V was clipped by 11 bases and J by 2 bases, with 14 bases between them. The CDR3 loop spans 13 amino acids. CDR3 amino acids: CASQTGNTDTQYF. Here the CDR3 DNA reads TGTGCCTCTCAGACAGGAAACACAGATACGCAGTATTTT.

CDR3 protein: CASSLLQGWLSAFF. The DNA of the CDR3 is TGTGCCAGCAGTTTACTCCAGGGATGGCTTTCGGCTTTCTTT. The J gene is TRBJ1-1, the V gene TRBV28, with a possible D match to TRBD1 (5 bases). The CDR3 has 14 residues. Germline lookup yields CDR1 MDHEN and CDR2 SYDVKM. Deletions cut 2 bases from V and 11 bases from J, with 18 bases between.

This clone was counted ten times or more. The chain joins TRBV5-1 to TRBJ2-1; D call uncertain. Germline CDR1 and CDR2: SGHRS and YFSETQ. Between the trimmed V and J ends, which lost 3 bases and 8 bases, there was a span of 18 bases. The CDR3 runs 15 residues. The CDR3 nucleotides read TGCGCCAGCAGCTCAACCGGGTCAAAAAGGGATGAGCAGTTCTTC. Protein product: CASSSTGSKRDEQFF.

V gene TRBV2 combines with J gene TRBJ2-3; 9 nucleotides align to TRBD1. J gave up 5 bases and V 6 bases, and 0 bases lay outside the gene matches. Per the germline V gene, CDR1 is SNHLY and CDR2 is FYNNEI. The CDR3 spans 12 residues. CDR3 nucleotides: TGTGCCAGCAGGGACAGGGGAGATACGCAGTATTTT. It yields the protein CASRDRGDTQYF.

Only one count was recorded for this clone. The V and J genes are TRBV4-1 and TRBJ2-5; 7 bases agree with TRBD1. The germline V gene encodes CDR1 MGHRA and CDR2 YSYEKL. This CDR3 region has 15 residues. V lost 5 bases and J lost 1; bases outside the gene matches: 7. CDR3 loop: CASSIGQDRQETQYF. As DNA, the CDR3 is TGCGCCAGCAGCATAGGACAGGACCGCCAAGAGACCCAGTACTTC.

The rearrangement joins TRBV19 to TRBJ1-2, with D possibly TRBD1 on 6 matching bases. V was pared by 6 bases and J by 0 bases, with 11 bases between. This CDR3 has 14 residues. Germline V lookup: CDR1 LNHDA, CDR2 SQIVND (reference sequence). CDR3 loop: CASRMDSANYGYTF. The CDR3 bases are TGTGCCAGTAGAATGGACAGTGCTAACTATGGCTACACCTTC.

This clone was detected only a few times. V is TRBV18 and J is TRBJ1-3; unclear D gene. Germline V gives CDR1 KGHSH, CDR2 LQKENI. This CDR3 is 17 amino acids long. Between the trimmed V and J ends, which lost 4 bases and 0 bases, there was a span of 16 bases. The CDR3 DNA reads as TGTGCCAGCTCACGACTGGAATCGGGGTTCTCTGGAAACACCATATATTTT. Encoded protein: CASSRLESGFSGNTIYF. Full variable domain (remainder filled in from reference TRBV18 and TRBJ1-3): NAGVMQNPRHLVRRRGQEARLRCSPMKGHSHVYWYRQLPEEGLKFMVYLQKENIIDESGMPKERFSAEFPKEGPSILRIQQVVRGDSAAYFCASSRLESGFSGNTIYFGEGSWLTVV.

CDR3 loop: CASSFPGQGLYGYTF. The CDR3 DNA reads as TGTGCCAGCAGCTTTCCGGGACAGGGCCTCTATGGCTACACCTTC. V usage is TRBV11-2 and J usage is TRBJ1-2, with TRBD1 matching over 9 bases. This CDR3 has 15 amino acids. After removal of 3 bases from V and 4 bases from J, the junction contained 6 bases not matched to a gene. CDR1 is SGHAT and CDR2 is FQNNGV in the germline V gene.

The gene calls are TRBV6-1 and TRBJ2-7; D is tentatively TRBD1 or TRBD2 (6 bases each). CDR3 length: 14 residues. The V end lost 6 bases, the J end lost 1 base, and 13 bases lay between the germline ends. Germline V gene sequence: CDR1 MNHNS, CDR2 SASEGT. CDR3 coding DNA: TGTGCCAGCAGACAGGGAGGAGGGTCCTACGAGCAGTACTTC. As protein: CASRQGGGSYEQYF.

This chain connects TRBV20-1 to TRBJ1-2; D is undetermined. V gave up 3 bases and J gave up 5 bases, with 4 bases separating them. Germline CDR1 DFQATT, CDR2 SNEGSKA (reference sequence). The CDR3 contains 10 residues. CDR3 in amino acids: CSARAYGYTF. The CDR3 bases are TGCAGTGCTAGGGCGTATGGCTACACCTTC.

There are a few counts of this clone. This chain links TRBV6-5 with TRBJ1-1; D remains ambiguous. Germline V gene data show CDR1 as MNHEY and CDR2 as SVGAGI. V lost 7 bases and J lost 5, with 8 bases in between. This CDR3 comprises 11 residues. The CDR3 protein is CASTGVTEAFF. In DNA, the CDR3 is TGTGCCAGCACCGGGGTAACTGAAGCTTTCTTT.

This clone was counted once. The V and J genes are TRBV23-1 and TRBJ1-2; perhaps TRBD1 as D (5 bases). TRBV23-1 is annotated as an ORF whose role is uncertain. Trimming stripped 8 bases from V and 1 base from J, with 20 bases between. The CDR3 runs 16 residues. The DNA of the CDR3 is TGCGCCAGCTCTCCAGAGTCCCGGGGCCTTAACTATGGCTACACCTTC. Amino acids: CASSPESRGLNYGYTF.

CDR3 bases: TGTGCCAGCAGCTACCGACAGGGGGCTGCTATGAACACTGAAGCTTTCTTT. It specifies CASSYRQGAAMNTEAFF. The rearrangement uses TRBV7-8 and TRBJ1-1; 10 positions match TRBD1. This CDR3 spans 17 amino acids. Germline CDR1 is SGHVS and CDR2 is FQNEAQ. V dropped 4 bases and J dropped 0; count of bases not matched to a gene: 8.

This clone was observed a handful of times. The V gene is TRBV6-5, the J gene TRBJ1-1, with 7 bases that match TRBD1. Trimming cost V 5 bases and J 11 bases; bases outside gene matches: 11. Looked up from germline, CDR1 is MNHEY and CDR2 is SVGAGI. This CDR3 is built from 13 residues. The CDR3 DNA follows: TGTGCCAGCAGTCTAGGGACAGTCGGAGGGGCTTTCTTT. Its protein is CASSLGTVGGAFF.

By its share, this clone is medium-sized. This chain joins TRBV5-6 and TRBJ1-1, with no clear D. V was pared by 5 bases and J by 1 base, with 9 bases between. The CDR3 has 13 amino acids. CDR1 is SGHDT and CDR2 is YYEEEE in the germline V gene. The CDR3 loop is CASRAGQNTEAFF. The CDR3 DNA reads TGTGCCAGCAGGGCCGGGCAGAACACTGAAGCTTTCTTT.

The chain links TRBV7-9 to TRBJ1-2, with D unclear. The CDR3 has 14 residues. Trimming shortened V by 0 bases and J by 3 bases, and 8 bases separated the two germline ends. Germline CDR1 reads SEHNR; CDR2 reads FQNEAQ (reference sequence). The CDR3 bases are TGTGCCAGCAGCTTAGCCTCAGCAGACTATGGCTACACCTTC. Its protein product is CASSLASADYGYTF.

The rearrangement joins TRBV7-2 to TRBJ2-7; D is ambiguous. This CDR3 comprises 14 residues. The V end was cut by 2 bases, the J end by 2 bases, with 10 bases between. Germline CDR1 SGHTA, CDR2 FQGNSA. The CDR3 DNA follows: TGTGCCAGCAGCTTATCCCTAGATGCCTACGAGCAGTACTTC. As protein: CASSLSLDAYEQYF.

The CDR3 DNA is TGTGCCAGCACCATAACCTTGATCGGCACTGAAGCTTTCTTT. Amino acids: CASTITLIGTEAFF. This sequence joins TRBV6-6 and TRBJ1-1; D ambiguous. Germline CDR1 is MNHNY and CDR2 is SVGAGI (reference sequence). This CDR3 has 14 residues. The germline V and J ends were trimmed by 7 bases and 4 bases, with 16 bases remaining between them.

Many counts were recorded for this clone. The chain uses TRBV4-3 and TRBJ1-2, with a weak D call TRBD1 (5 bases). Per germline, CDR1 LGHNA and CDR2 YSLEER. V was shortened by 0 bases and J by 1 base, with 15 bases between the two germline ends. The CDR3 totals 17 residues. The CDR3 region has the DNA TGCGCCAGCAGCCAAGAAGGGGAGGCCGGGGTTAACTATGGCTACACCTTC. As protein: CASSQEGEAGVNYGYTF.

This rearrangement joins TRBV30 to TRBJ1-5; 7 positions match TRBD1. CDR3 length: 13 residues. Germline values: CDR1 GTSNPN, CDR2 SVGIG (reference sequence). V trimming: 5 bases; J trimming: 5 bases; junction bases outside the gene matches: 6. The CDR3 DNA reads as TGTGCCTGGCGGGACAGCCCAGATCAGCCCCAGCATTTT. It yields the protein CAWRDSPDQPQHF.

The chain recombines TRBV19 with TRBJ1-3, with D hard to call. The V gene's germline CDR1 is LNHDA and CDR2 SQIVND (reference sequence). Trimming pared 6 bases from V and 4 bases from J, leaving 10 bases between. The CDR3 runs 13 residues. CDR3 coding DNA: TGTGCCAGTAGCCTCCGGGCGGGAAACACCATATATTTT. Encoded protein: CASSLRAGNTIYF.

The genes are TRBV28 and TRBJ1-2; D might be TRBD1 (5 bases). Germline V gene data show CDR1 as MDHEN and CDR2 as SYDVKM. There are 13 residues in the CDR3. V was trimmed by 6 bases and J by 5 bases, leaving 13 bases between them. CDR3 sequence reads: CASSPDSIYGYTF. CDR3 nucleotide sequence: TGTGCCAGCAGCCCCGACAGCATTTATGGCTACACCTTC.

The chain recombines TRBV5-6 with TRBJ1-1, with D unclear. Trimming removed 0 bases at V and 3 bases at J, with 12 bases between. The CDR3 sequence is 15 residues long. Germline V gene data show CDR1 as SGHDT and CDR2 as YYEEEE. The CDR3 DNA is TGTGCCAGCAGCTTGGTAGGCCCCATAGACACTGAAGCTTTCTTT. Protein: CASSLVGPIDTEAFF. Filled out from reference TRBV5-6 and TRBJ1-1, the complete variable domain reads DAGVTQSPTHLIKTRGQQVTLRCSPKSGHDTVSWYQQALGQGPQFIFQYYEEEERQRGNFPDRFSGHQFPNYSSELNVNALLLGDSALYLCASSLVGPIDTEAFFGQGTRLTVV.